The rows below give T cell receptor beta chains drawn from one sample of a study of vaccination and CD4 T cells after COVID-19. What these receptors recognize is not known. In TCRdb, the PCR reads were re-called with MiXCR into one record per CDR3 protein. The sample lists roughly 12,000 distinct CDR3 sequences; roughly half were seen once. The sample taken for sequencing was CD4+ T cells from blood, cultured in vitro. The receptor source for this set is a human donor who had recovered from COVID-19. Each CDR3 is given with its conserved first and last residue. The D gene is left open where the match is weak. Rows may omit the clone size; those that give it use once, few, many or a size class.

J gene	clone size	D gene	CDR3 length	V gene	CDR3 DNA	CDR3 protein
TRBJ1-3	medium-sized	.	13	TRBV7-2	TGTGCCAGCAGCTTGACCCGCGGAAACACCATATATTTT	CASSLTRGNTIYF
TRBJ2-3	.	.	15	TRBV7-9	TGTGCCAGCAGCCACGGACAGTCCCCCACAGATACGCAGTATTTT	CASSHGQSPTDTQYF
TRBJ1-6	.	.	15	TRBV28	TGTGCCAGCAGTGTACAGGGATCGTTGGTCTCACCCCTCCACTTT	CASSVQGSLVSPLHF
TRBJ2-7	.	.	17	TRBV19	TGTGCCAGTAGCAAACATATTAGCGGACCCACCACCTACGAGCAGTACTTC	CASSKHISGPTTYEQYF
TRBJ1-1	.	.	11	TRBV6-1	TGTGCCAGCGGGGCGAACACTGAAGCTTTCTTT	CASGANTEAFF
TRBJ1-1	.	.	13	TRBV5-1	TGCGCCAGCGGGTGGCAGGAGGGCACTGAAGCTTTCTTT	CASGWQEGTEAFF
TRBJ1-1	.	.	12	TRBV28	TGTGCCACGACGGACAGCAACACTGAAGCTTTCTTT	CATTDSNTEAFF
TRBJ1-2	.	TRBD1	16	TRBV5-1	TGCGCCAGCAGCTTGGATACAGGGGCTCGGAACTATGGCTACACCTTC	CASSLDTGARNYGYTF
TRBJ2-5	.	TRBD2	17	TRBV10-2	TGCGCCAGCAGTGAGAATCTAGCGGGAGGCTCAGGAGAGACCCAGTACTTC	CASSENLAGGSGETQYF
TRBJ1-5	.	.	13	TRBV19	TGTGCCAGTAGTATAGATCTTAGAGGGCCCCAGCATTTT	CASSIDLRGPQHF
TRBJ1-4	few	.	16	TRBV20-1	TGCAGTGCTTACTCCTTTGAACAGGGCCCGCGAGAAAAACTGTTTTTT	CSAYSFEQGPREKLFF
TRBJ2-2	few	.	12	TRBV6-1	TGTGCCAGCAGTGGACCTACCGGGGAGCTGTTTTTT	CASSGPTGELFF
TRBJ2-2	.	.	12	TRBV10-3	TGTGCCATCAGCGCGAACACCGGGGAGCTGTTTTTT	CAISANTGELFF
TRBJ2-1	.	TRBD2	13	TRBV6-4	TGTGCCAGCAGTGGCGGACTAGCGGATGAGCAGTTCTTC	CASSGGLADEQFF
TRBJ2-7	medium-sized	TRBD2	13	TRBV4-1	TGCGCCAGCAGCCCGGGACTAGCGGGCGAGCAGTACTTC	CASSPGLAGEQYF
TRBJ2-1	few	.	14	TRBV28	TGTGCCAGCAGTTTCTTCGGGATGGACAATGAGCAGTTCTTC	CASSFFGMDNEQFF
TRBJ2-7	.	.	13	TRBV20-1	TGCAGTGCTTTAAACTTAGGGGGTTACGAGCAGTACTTC	CSALNLGGYEQYF
TRBJ2-4	.	.	16	TRBV20-1	TGCAGTGCCCACGGGGTGACAGGCAACACCAAAAACATTCAGTACTTC	CSAHGVTGNTKNIQYF
TRBJ2-2	.	TRBD2	16	TRBV7-9	TGTGCCAGCAGCTTAGTCCAGCGGGAGGTCACCGGGGAGCTGTTTTTT	CASSLVQREVTGELFF
TRBJ2-1	.	.	11	TRBV28	TGTGCCAGCAGTTTGTACAATGAGCAGTTCTTC	CASSLYNEQFF
TRBJ2-2	.	.	13	TRBV24-1	TGTGCCACCAGTGAGGACAGCACCGGGGAGCTGTTTTTT	CATSEDSTGELFF
TRBJ2-5	few	.	13	TRBV30	TGTGCCTGGAGTGTAGGATGGGGGGAGACCCAGTACTTC	CAWSVGWGETQYF
TRBJ1-5	.	.	15	TRBV3-1	TGTGCCAGCAGCCAAGAGAGTCAGGCCAATCAGCCCCAGCATTTT	CASSQESQANQPQHF
TRBJ2-5	few	.	13	TRBV20-1	TGCAGTGCTGGGCGGGCTACGCAAGAGACCCAGTACTTC	CSAGRATQETQYF
TRBJ2-7	.	.	15	TRBV27	TGTGCCAGCAGTTTAAGTTCAGGGACCGTCTCTAAGCAGTACTTC	CASSLSSGTVSKQYF
TRBJ1-1	.	.	15	TRBV7-9	TGTGCCAGCAGCACATTTTCAGGAAAGGGCACTGAAGCTTTCTTT	CASSTFSGKGTEAFF
TRBJ1-2	few	.	19	TRBV7-9	TGTGCCAGCAGCGGACCGCAGGGACGGCAACATGCCTTAAACTATGGCTACACCTTC	CASSGPQGRQHALNYGYTF
TRBJ2-2	few	TRBD1	14	TRBV10-1	TGCGCCAGCCATGACAGGGAGAACACCGGGGAGCTGTTTTTT	CASHDRENTGELFF
TRBJ2-1	.	.	13	TRBV19	TGTGCCAGTAGTATAGAGGGGTCGGGTGAGCAGTTCTTC	CASSIEGSGEQFF
TRBJ1-1	medium-sized	TRBD1	14	TRBV20-1	TGCAGTGCTAGAGATGACAGGGGGCACACTGAAGCTTTCTTT	CSARDDRGHTEAFF
TRBJ2-1	large	TRBD2	15	TRBV12-3/TRBV12-4	TGTGCCAGCAGACAGACTAGCGGGAAGTACAATGAGCAGTTCTTC	CASRQTSGKYNEQFF
TRBJ1-1	few	TRBD1	14	TRBV20-1	TGCAGTGCTAGAGGTACAGGGGGCTCGGCTGAAGCTTTCTTT	CSARGTGGSAEAFF
TRBJ2-7	.	TRBD2	16	TRBV20-1	TGCAGTGCTAGAGAACCCGGGACTAGCTCCACCTACGAGCAGTACTTC	CSAREPGTSSTYEQYF
TRBJ2-7	.	TRBD2	18	TRBV7-8	TGTGCCAGCAGCCTACCCGAAAGCGGGAGCGTCGGCTCCTACGAGCAGTACTTC	CASSLPESGSVGSYEQYF
TRBJ1-1	.	.	14	TRBV7-9	TGTGCCAGCAGCGACGGGGCCATCAACACTGAAGCTTTCTTT	CASSDGAINTEAFF
TRBJ2-7	.	TRBD1	13	TRBV15	TGTGCCACCAGCAGAACAGGGGATGGCGAGCAGTACTTC	CATSRTGDGEQYF
TRBJ2-5	.	.	13	TRBV4-1	TGCGCCAGCAGCCAAGATGGGGGGGAGACCCAGTACTTC	CASSQDGGETQYF
TRBJ2-2	.	.	16	TRBV4-1	TGCGCCAGCAGCATAACAGGGTTGTTCGGCACCGGGGAGCTGTTTTTT	CASSITGLFGTGELFF
TRBJ2-5	.	.	16	TRBV6-2/TRBV6-3	TGTGCCAGCAGTTCGAAAAGCTGGTGGTCCCAAGAGACCCAGTACTTC	CASSSKSWWSQETQYF
TRBJ1-5	.	TRBD1	15	TRBV28	TGTGCCAGCAGGCGCCGAGACAGGGTTAATCAGCCCCAGCATTTT	CASRRRDRVNQPQHF
TRBJ2-5	.	TRBD2	15	TRBV7-9	TGTGCCAGCAGCTTGAGCGGGAGAGGTCTAGAGACCCAGTACTTC	CASSLSGRGLETQYF
TRBJ2-7	.	TRBD1	14	TRBV24-1	TGTGCCACCAGCAGGGGGTCTAGCTCCTACGAGCAGTACTTC	CATSRGSSSYEQYF
TRBJ1-3	.	.	14	TRBV11-2	TGTGCCAGCAGCTTAGTTCAGGGACGAAACACCATATATTTT	CASSLVQGRNTIYF
TRBJ2-1	.	TRBD2	18	TRBV28	TGTGCCAGCAGATCCAAAATACTGACTAGCGGGGGGGTGAATGAGCAGTTCTTC	CASRSKILTSGGVNEQFF
TRBJ2-7	.	.	13	TRBV10-2	TGCGCCAGCAGTGAGTCGTTTGTTCGCGAGCAGTACTTC	CASSESFVREQYF
TRBJ2-3	few	.	11	TRBV20-1	TGCAGTGCTACTAGCACAGATACGCAGTATTTT	CSATSTDTQYF
TRBJ2-1	.	TRBD2	13	TRBV19	TGTGCCAGTAGTAGCGGGAGGGTCCGTGAGCAGTTCTTC	CASSSGRVREQFF
TRBJ2-1	.	TRBD2	15	TRBV20-1	TGCAGTGCTAGACGACTAGCGGGAGGGTATAATGAGCAGTTCTTC	CSARRLAGGYNEQFF